This passage covers 29 T cell receptor beta chains from one sample sequenced in a study of regulatory T cells in long-lasting Graves disease. Specified time point: newly diagnosed GD, antithyroid drugs for less than 3 months. PBMC RNA served as the TCR library source. According to the study, TCR beta libraries were built with iRepertoire HTBI primers and CDR3-region Arm-PCR. TCRdb redid the calling of the multiplex PCR reads with MiXCR, one entry per CDR3 protein. The sample consists of 500,000 or so distinct CDR3 sequences, around 13% of them appearing once. The same sample was also used in a study of T cells in Graves' hyperthyroidism and ophthalmopathy.

This material consisted of peripheral blood mononuclear cells (PBMCs), taken at new diagnosis, from a patient treated with antithyroid drugs. The source of these receptors is a woman aged 45 to 65 with Graves disease.

This clonotype was seen many times. V is TRBV28 and J is TRBJ2-7; TRBD1 aligns across 9 bases. Trimming cost V 4 bases and J 2 bases; bases outside gene matches: 9. The CDR3 is 16 amino acids. Germline V gene sequence: CDR1 MDHEN, CDR2 SYDVKM. The CDR3 nucleotides read TGTGCCAGCAGTTCCACAGGGGGCGTTTTACCCTACGAGCAGTACTTC. As protein: CASSSTGGVLPYEQYF.

The V call is TRBV9, the J call TRBJ2-3; D remains unclear. CDR3 size: 16 residues. Germline V CDR1 and CDR2: SGDLS, YYNGEE. The germline V and J ends were trimmed by 2 bases and 0 bases, with 13 bases remaining between them. The CDR3 nucleotides read TGTGCCAGCAGCGTGGGCACTGCGCTTAGCACAGATACGCAGTATTTT. Protein product: CASSVGTALSTDTQYF.

This clonotype appeared many times. The chain carries TRBV28 and TRBJ2-2; 9 bases are shared with TRBD2. The CDR3 is 18 amino acids. The germline V gene encodes CDR1 MDHEN and CDR2 SYDVKM. V was clipped by 5 bases and J by 4 bases; unmatched bases: 14. The CDR3 sequence is CASSPTDLAGLSTGELFF. The CDR3 DNA reads as TGTGCCAGCAGTCCGACCGATCTAGCGGGATTGAGCACCGGGGAGCTGTTTTTT.

In this sample, this clonotype turned up many times. V and J are TRBV3-1 and TRBJ2-7; no clear D gene. The CDR3 totals 12 residues. Looked up from germline, CDR1 is LGHDT and CDR2 is YNNKEL (reference sequence). Trimming shortened V by 0 bases and J by 2 bases, and 2 bases separated the two germline ends. The CDR3 is CASSQDPYEQYF. The CDR3 bases are TGTGCCAGCAGCCAAGACCCCTACGAGCAGTACTTC.

At least ten counts were recorded for this clonotype. The chain has TRBV11-2 and TRBJ2-5; a possible D gene is TRBD1 (5 bases). Germline V gene lookup returns CDR1 SGHAT and CDR2 FQNNGV. V was pared by 1 base and J by 1 base, with 13 bases between. The CDR3 consists of 16 residues. The CDR3: CASSLGDTGPQETQYF. DNA of the CDR3: TGTGCCAGCAGCTTAGGAGACACAGGTCCCCAAGAGACCCAGTACTTC.

This clonotype was seen a few times. V and J are TRBV25-1 and TRBJ1-5; 7 bases match TRBD1. J gave up 1 base and V 5 bases, and 8 bases lay outside the gene matches. CDR3 length: 16 amino acids. Germline loops: CDR1 MGHDK, CDR2 SYGVNS. In DNA, the CDR3 is TGTGCCAGCAGTTTAAAAGGGGGCGTAAGCAATCAGCCCCAGCATTTT. It translates to CASSLKGGVSNQPQHF.

This clonotype has just a few counts. The V call is TRBV7-9, the J call TRBJ2-1; TRBD2 agrees at 8 bases. V was clipped by 2 bases and J by 7 bases; unmatched bases: 13. This CDR3 is 17 amino acids long. CDR1 and CDR2 (germline): SEHNR, FQNEAQ (reference sequence). This CDR3 reads CASSLRFGAGARNEQFF. CDR3 in DNA: TGTGCCAGCAGCTTAAGGTTTGGAGCGGGAGCAAGGAATGAGCAGTTCTTC.

The chain carries TRBV20-1 and TRBJ2-3; the match to TRBD2 covers 8 bases. CDR1 and CDR2 (germline): DFQATT, SNEGSKA (reference sequence). The CDR3 contains 14 residues. J gave up 5 bases and V 4 bases, and 8 bases lay outside the gene matches. The CDR3 region has the DNA TGCAGTGCTAAACCCGGACTAGCCATAGATACGCAGTATTTT. Translated: CSAKPGLAIDTQYF.

The chain is built from TRBV30 and TRBJ2-1, with 15 bases fitting TRBD2. The CDR3 spans 17 residues. V shed 4 bases and J 5 bases; nucleotides not matched to a gene: 9. Per germline, CDR1 GTSNPN and CDR2 SVGIG (reference sequence). The CDR3 bases are TGTGCCTGGAAGCCGATCAGGACTAGCGGGAGGGACAATGAGCAGTTCTTC. Translated: CAWKPIRTSGRDNEQFF.

This clonotype showed up many times. J is TRBJ2-5 and V is TRBV6-5, with 8 bases matching TRBD1. With 2 bases clipped from V and 2 bases from J, the junction kept 10 bases outside the gene matches. The CDR3 is made up of 17 amino acids. Germline V gene lookup returns CDR1 MNHEY and CDR2 SVGAGI. The CDR3 spells CASSYESPWDRQETQYF. The CDR3 nucleotides are TGTGCCAGCAGTTACGAATCACCATGGGACAGGCAAGAGACCCAGTACTTC.

Points on this clonotype: One base away lies a much larger clone, so this may be a sequencing read error. The chain links TRBV12-3 or TRBV12-4 to TRBJ2-3; 12 bases map to TRBD2. The length of the CDR3 is 14 residues. CDR3 amino acids: CASSPSGRDDTPYF. The CDR3 DNA follows: TGTGCCAGCAGTCCTAGCGGGAGGGACGATACGCCGTATTTT.

This clonotype has only a few counts. The CDR3 region is CAWSEILEQFF. The DNA for the CDR3 is TGTGCCTGGAGTGAAATTCTTGAGCAGTTCTTC. V gene TRBV30 combines with J gene TRBJ2-1, with D unresolved. The V gene's germline CDR1 is GTSNPN and CDR2 SVGIG (reference sequence). The CDR3 has 11 amino acids. Trimming took off 1 base at V and 9 bases at J, with 7 bases between the two ends.

The sample holds many counts of this clonotype. V gene TRBV20-1 combines with J gene TRBJ2-5; possible D gene TRBD1, 5 bases. The length of the CDR3 is 14 residues. V lost 3 bases, J lost 1 base, and 12 bases lay in between. Germline CDR1 is DFQATT and CDR2 is SNEGSKA (reference sequence). CDR3 nucleotide sequence: TGCAGTGCTAGGCCCAGACAGATCCAAGAGACCCAGTACTTC. This sequence encodes CSARPRQIQETQYF.

The sample holds many counts of this clonotype. V and J are TRBV3-1 and TRBJ2-7; D not resolved. CDR1 and CDR2 (germline): LGHDT, YNNKEL (reference sequence). The CDR3 is 12 residues long. Trimming shortened V by 1 base and J by 2 bases, and 3 bases separated the two germline ends. CDR3 protein: CASSQVPYEQYF. The CDR3 nucleotides read TGTGCCAGCAGCCAAGTTCCCTACGAGCAGTACTTC.

The table lists this clonotype with a few counts. The CDR3 coding sequence is TGCGCCAGCAGCTTGGAGTATAGAACTAGCGGGAGGACCTACAATGAGCAGTACTTC. As protein: CASSLEYRTSGRTYNEQYF. This chain uses TRBV5-1 with TRBJ2-7; TRBD2 aligns across 12 bases. Germline CDR1 SGHRS, CDR2 YFSETQ. CDR3 size: 19 residues. V dropped 0 bases and J dropped 7; count of bases not matched to a gene: 17.

This clonotype was seen a few times. The V call is TRBV2, the J call TRBJ2-1, with D hard to call. This CDR3 contains 14 residues. Germline CDR1 and CDR2: SNHLY and FYNNEI. Trimming removed 3 bases from V and 9 bases from J, with 15 bases in between. The CDR3 coding sequence is TGTGCCAGCAGTGAGTTTTTTTCGACGGGTGAGCAGTTCTTC. Translated: CASSEFFSTGEQFF.

This clonotype occurred many times. CDR3 amino acids: CASSRRGMNTEAFF. As DNA, the CDR3 is TGCGCCAGCAGCCGCAGGGGTATGAACACTGAAGCTTTCTTT. The chain carries TRBV5-1 and TRBJ1-1; D is possibly TRBD1 (6 bases). CDR1 and CDR2 from the germline V gene are SGHRS and YFSETQ. V was cut by 4 bases and J by 0 bases, with 10 bases left in between. CDR3 size: 14 residues.

Worth noting for this clonotype: The germline gene is not matched at one end of the junction; a read error may be the cause. V is TRBV18 and J is TRBJ1-4; TRBD1 matches 9 bases. Germline lookup yields CDR1 KGHSH and CDR2 LQKENI. The CDR3 length is 15 residues. CDR3 loop: CASSQTGTGTEILFF. CDR3 nucleotide sequence: TGTGCCAGCTCACAAACCGGGACAGGGACTGAAATACTGTTTTTT.

This clonotype was detected ten times or more. V is TRBV20-1 and J is TRBJ2-1; 10 bases are shared with TRBD2. The CDR3 runs 13 residues. After removal of 5 bases from V and 6 bases from J, the junction contained 4 bases not matched to a gene. CDR1 and CDR2 from the germline V gene are DFQATT and SNEGSKA (reference sequence). This CDR3 is CSAPRTSGNEQFF. In DNA form, the CDR3 reads TGCAGTGCTCCCCGGACTAGCGGCAATGAGCAGTTCTTC.

This clonotype was picked up many times. The chain employs TRBV20-1 and TRBJ2-1; the match to TRBD2 covers 11 bases. CDR1 is DFQATT and CDR2 is SNEGSKA in the germline V gene (reference sequence). This CDR3 region has 16 residues. The V segment lost 6 bases and the J segment 2 bases; nucleotides outside the gene matches: 9. CDR3 loop: CSAPNQLAGAYNEQFF. Here the CDR3 DNA reads TGCAGTGCGCCCAACCAACTAGCGGGGGCCTACAATGAGCAGTTCTTC.

This clonotype was recorded at least ten times. J is TRBJ2-1 and V is TRBV5-1; possible D gene TRBD2, 7 bases. Trimming removed 5 bases from V and 1 base from J, with 13 bases in between. Germline V gene sequence: CDR1 SGHRS, CDR2 YFSETQ. CDR3 length: 15 residues. The CDR3 is CASSSEGGSYNEQFF. In nucleotides, the CDR3 is TGCGCCAGCAGTTCCGAGGGGGGGTCCTACAATGAGCAGTTCTTC.

The chain uses TRBV6-4 and TRBJ1-5, with D possibly being TRBD1 (5 bases). V was clipped by 4 bases and J by 5 bases, with 9 bases between them. Germline V gene lookup returns CDR1 MRHNA and CDR2 SNTAGT. The length of the CDR3 is 13 residues. The CDR3 bases are TGTGCCAGCAGTGTCGCGGGGGATCAGCCCCAGCATTTT. The encoded protein is CASSVAGDQPQHF.

At least ten counts were recorded for this clonotype. V is TRBV2 and J is TRBJ2-7; 8 nucleotides line up with TRBD1. The V and J ends lost 6 bases and 6 bases, in that order; junction bases with no gene match: 4. Germline values: CDR1 SNHLY, CDR2 FYNNEI. The CDR3 has 12 residues. The CDR3 DNA reads TGTGCCAGCAGGTTGGACAGGGCCGAGCAGTACTTC. Amino acid sequence: CASRLDRAEQYF.

This clonotype came up many times. This sequence joins TRBV3-1 and TRBJ2-3, with 9 nucleotides matching TRBD2. The length of the CDR3 is 19 residues. Germline V CDR1 and CDR2: LGHDT, YNNKEL (reference sequence). J was trimmed by 0 bases and V by 2 bases; bases with no gene match: 12. In DNA form, the CDR3 reads TGTGCCAGCAGCCAAAAGACCGGACTAGCGTTTCGAAGCACAGATACGCAGTATTTT. Amino acids: CASSQKTGLAFRSTDTQYF.

Ten or more counts support this clonotype. J is TRBJ2-3 and V is TRBV6-2 or TRBV6-3; 7 bases are shared with TRBD1. V was clipped by 2 bases and J by 0 bases; unmatched bases: 17. The CDR3 extends over 20 amino acids. Germline loops: CDR1 MNHEY, CDR2 SVGEGT. The CDR3 here is CASSYPEQVDRAFSTDTQYF. In DNA, the CDR3 is TGTGCCAGCAGTTACCCAGAACAAGTCGACAGGGCCTTTAGCACAGATACGCAGTATTTT.

This clonotype was counted at least ten times. The chain combines TRBV19 with TRBJ1-2; tentatively, D is TRBD1 (5 bases). This CDR3 is built from 15 residues. Germline V gene sequence: CDR1 LNHDA, CDR2 SQIVND (reference sequence). The V gene lost 7 bases and the J gene lost 0 bases, with 15 bases spanning the gap. The CDR3 sequence is CASKWVDSPNYGYTF. The CDR3, as DNA: TGTGCCAGTAAGTGGGTTGACAGCCCTAACTATGGCTACACCTTC.

This clonotype was seen ten or more times. CDR3 nucleotides: TGTGCCAGCAGAAGCAAGCGGGGGAGCTCCTACAATGAGCAGTTCTTC. This gives the protein CASRSKRGSSYNEQFF. The chain combines TRBV28 with TRBJ2-1; 8 bases fit TRBD2. Trimming cost V 6 bases and J 0 bases; bases outside gene matches: 7. CDR1 MDHEN and CDR2 SYDVKM come from the germline V gene. The CDR3 sequence is 16 residues long.

This clonotype was recorded many times. The chain carries TRBV3-1 and TRBJ1-2; the match to TRBD1 covers 7 bases. The CDR3 contains 15 residues. Germline V CDR1 and CDR2: LGHDT, YNNKEL (reference sequence). Losses at the gene ends were 4 bases for V and 4 bases for J; bases not matched to a gene: 9. The CDR3 DNA sequence: TGTGCCAGCAGCCCCCAACAGGGGCCCCTCTATGGCTACACCTTC. This codes for CASSPQQGPLYGYTF.

In this sample, this clonotype turned up a few times. V gene TRBV7-9 combines with J gene TRBJ1-2; no firm D call. There are 14 residues in the CDR3. V lost 1 base, J lost 10 bases, and 16 bases lay in between. Germline values: CDR1 SEHNR, CDR2 FQNEAQ (reference sequence). CDR3 coding DNA: TGTGCCAGCAGCTTAGGGGAGGGAGGACCCCACTACACCTTC. Translation: CASSLGEGGPHYTF.